The rows below give T cell receptor beta chains drawn from one sample of a study of blood T cells in healthy people across ages. TCRdb recomputed calls from the 5' RACE reads with MiXCR, one row per CDR3 protein. The profile covers roughly 500,000 distinct CDR3 sequences, with approximately 25% appearing a single time and approximately 17% taken by the ten largest. The sample was blood. The origin of the receptors is a woman in her 70s in good health. The CDR3 runs from the conserved cysteine through the conserved F or W. Fields, in order: D gene, clone size, V gene, J gene, CDR3 DNA, CDR3 protein. The D gene is left open where the match is weak. Expanded clones are given a class, and other clones once, few, many or no size at all.

>-|few|TRBV6-2/TRBV6-3|TRBJ2-4
TGTGCCAGCAGTTCCCGGGGGTTAGCCAAAAACATTCAGTACTTC
CASSSRGLAKNIQYF
>TRBD1|-|TRBV14|TRBJ1-2
TGTGCCAGCAGCCAATGGAGGCGGGACAGGGGTTATTATGGCTACACCTTC
CASSQWRRDRGYYGYTF
>-|-|TRBV5-5|TRBJ1-2
TGTGCCAGCAGCTTGGCGGCAGGACCCTATGGCTACACCTTC
CASSLAAGPYGYTF
>-|-|TRBV10-3|TRBJ2-4
TGTGCCATCCCCGCAATATTGGGCAAAAACATTCAGTACTTC
CAIPAILGKNIQYF
>-|few|TRBV18|TRBJ2-5
TGTGCCAGCTCACCACTGGGCCAAGAGACCCAGTACTTC
CASSPLGQETQYF
>TRBD2|-|TRBV11-2|TRBJ2-5
TGTGCCAGCAGGCGACTAGCGGGGGTGAAGACCCAGTACTTC
CASRRLAGVKTQYF
>-|-|TRBV11-1|TRBJ2-1
TGTGCCAGCAGCTTTTCCGAGGAGCAGTTCTTC
CASSFSEEQFF
>TRBD2|-|TRBV19|TRBJ2-7
TGTGCCAGTAGTAACGGGAGGGCCTACGAGCAGTACTTC
CASSNGRAYEQYF
>TRBD2|-|TRBV4-1|TRBJ2-3
TGCGCCAGCAGCCAAGGAGGGGGACTAGCGGGGGTCACAGATACGCAGTATTTT
CASSQGGGLAGVTDTQYF
>-|few|TRBV6-2/TRBV6-3|TRBJ2-7
TGTGCCAGCAGTCGGCAGGATTCTTACGAGCAGTACTTC
CASSRQDSYEQYF
>-|-|TRBV10-2|TRBJ1-1
TGCGCCAGCAGTGATGACTCTCAACTTAACACTGAAGCTTTCTTT
CASSDDSQLNTEAFF
>-|-|TRBV2|TRBJ1-4
TGTGCCAGCAGGGGGGACTCAAATGAAAAACTGTTTTTT
CASRGDSNEKLFF
>-|few|TRBV7-2|TRBJ2-4
TGTGCCAGCACGGAAGTTATAGCCAAAAACATTCAGTACTTC
CASTEVIAKNIQYF
>-|few|TRBV12-3/TRBV12-4|TRBJ1-2
TGTGCCAGCAGGACTTGGGGTAGGGATGGCTACACCTTC
CASRTWGRDGYTF
>-|-|TRBV7-3|TRBJ2-7
TGTGCCAGCAGCTCCCAGGGTGGGCTTCCCTACGAGCAGTACTTC
CASSSQGGLPYEQYF
>-|few|TRBV7-2|TRBJ1-1
TGTGCCAGCAGACCGGGGACGGCCCCCGGGACGGCTTTCTTT
CASRPGTAPGTAFF
>TRBD2|-|TRBV2|TRBJ2-2
TGTGCCAGCAGACTGGGGGGGACCGGGGAGCTGTTTTTT
CASRLGGTGELFF
>-|few|TRBV6-1|TRBJ1-1
TGTGCCAGCAGTGATTGGGTAGCTTTCTTT
CASSDWVAFF
>TRBD1|few|TRBV5-1|TRBJ1-1
TGCGCCAGCAGCTCTGGACAGGGGAATGAAGCTTTCTTT
CASSSGQGNEAFF
>-|-|TRBV3-1|TRBJ1-1
TGTGCCAGCAGCCAGAAGGGGGGAGGGAACACTGAAGCTTTCTTT
CASSQKGGGNTEAFF
>-|few|TRBV20-1|TRBJ1-1
TGCAGTGCTAGTTGGACGTGGACTGAAGCTTTCTTT
CSASWTWTEAFF
>-|-|TRBV20-1|TRBJ1-1
TGCAGTGCTAGATGGGGGTCCGGAGGGAGCACTGAAGCTTTCTTT
CSARWGSGGSTEAFF
>-|-|TRBV5-1|TRBJ2-5
TGCGCCAGCTGGGACGCAATTGTGAAGACCCAGTACTTC
CASWDAIVKTQYF
>TRBD2|-|TRBV7-9|TRBJ2-4
TGTGCCAGCACCCTCGGGGGGGTGGGGGCCAAAAACATTCAGTACTTC
CASTLGGVGAKNIQYF
>-|-|TRBV7-9|TRBJ1-2
TGTGCCAGCAGCTCCGGGAGCACTTGGGCCTATGGCTACACCTTC
CASSSGSTWAYGYTF
>TRBD2|many|TRBV7-2|TRBJ2-5
TGTGCCAGCAAAATGAGAGCGGGGCAAGAGACCCAGTACTTC
CASKMRAGQETQYF
>-|many|TRBV7-2|TRBJ1-2
TGTGCCAGCAGCTTAGCGTGGGGCAGGACCGATGGCTACACCTTC
CASSLAWGRTDGYTF
>TRBD2|-|TRBV6-6|TRBJ2-1
TGTGCCAGCATTCCACAGCGAAAGCGGGGGGAGCAGTTCTTC
CASIPQRKRGEQFF
>-|-|TRBV14|TRBJ2-1
TGTGCCAGCAGCCAAGGGCTACCCACCTCCTACAATGAGCAGTTCTTC
CASSQGLPTSYNEQFF
>-|-|TRBV25-1|TRBJ2-1
TGTGCCAGCAGTGAATATATCCCCCCGGTCCTGGGGGGCTATGAGCAGTTCTTC
CASSEYIPPVLGGYEQFF
>-|-|TRBV5-5|TRBJ1-4
TGTGCCAGCAGCTTGGCGGGGGGCGCGGCGAATGAAAAACTGTTTTTT
CASSLAGGAANEKLFF
>-|many|TRBV12-3/TRBV12-4|TRBJ1-6
TGTGCCAGCAGTTCGACCCCCGGGTCGCCCCTCCACTTT
CASSSTPGSPLHF
>TRBD1|-|TRBV20-1|TRBJ1-6
TGCAGTGCTCCTTCGACAGGGGGCATGGCACCCCTCCACTTT
CSAPSTGGMAPLHF
>-|few|TRBV9|TRBJ2-4
TGTGCCAGCAGCGTAAGAGGGGCCCCTGAAAACATTCAGTACTTC
CASSVRGAPENIQYF
>TRBD2|few|TRBV30|TRBJ2-3
TGTGCCTGGAGTGTAGGACTAGCGGATTACACAGATACGCAGTATTTT
CAWSVGLADYTDTQYF
>-|few|TRBV7-3|TRBJ2-3
TGTGCCAGCAGCTTCTTGGGGGGCGAGGATACGCAGTATTTT
CASSFLGGEDTQYF
>TRBD1|few|TRBV5-1|TRBJ1-1
TGCGCCAGCAGCTTGGGGGTCGACAGGGGACACACTGAAGCTTTCTTT
CASSLGVDRGHTEAFF
>TRBD1|-|TRBV4-1|TRBJ2-7
TGCGCCAGCAGCCAGACCGGGACAGCCTCCTACGAGCAGTACTTC
CASSQTGTASYEQYF
>-|-|TRBV20-1|TRBJ2-1
TGCAGTGCAAACCGGGACATGTATGAGCAGTTCTTC
CSANRDMYEQFF
>-|many|TRBV7-2|TRBJ2-5
TGTGCCAGCAGCCAGGCCGGAGGACAAGAGACCCAGTACTTC
CASSQAGGQETQYF
>-|-|TRBV12-3/TRBV12-4|TRBJ2-5
TGTGCCAGCAGTTTATCCGGGGGATGGGAGACCCAGTACTTC
CASSLSGGWETQYF
>TRBD2|-|TRBV20-1|TRBJ2-5
TGCAGTGCCAGGAGTCGGCTAGCGGGGACGGCGGACCGAGAGACCCAGTACTTC
CSARSRLAGTADRETQYF
>-|few|TRBV6-2/TRBV6-3|TRBJ2-7
TGTGCCAGCAATGACAGGAATTACGAGCAGTACTTC
CASNDRNYEQYF
>-|-|TRBV7-9|TRBJ1-1
TGTGCCAGCAGCTTATCGACCCGGGCGGACACTGAAGCTTTCTTT
CASSLSTRADTEAFF
>-|-|TRBV14|TRBJ1-2
TGTGCCAGCAGCCTCCTCAGGGATGGAGGCTACACCTTC
CASSLLRDGGYTF
>TRBD1|-|TRBV14|TRBJ2-1
TGTGCCACCAGCAGGGGACAGACCTACAATGAGCAGTTCTTC
CATSRGQTYNEQFF
>-|-|TRBV9|TRBJ2-3
TGTGCCAGCAGCGTAGAGGACACAGATACGCAGTATTTT
CASSVEDTDTQYF
>-|few|TRBV7-8|TRBJ1-2
TGTGCCAGCAGCGAACAGAGCGCTAACTATGGCTACACCTTC
CASSEQSANYGYTF
>-|-|TRBV6-2/TRBV6-3|TRBJ1-4
TGTGCCAGCAGTCCGCGGAGAGAAAAACTGTTTTTT
CASSPRREKLFF
>-|few|TRBV19|TRBJ2-5
TGTGCCAGTAGCGGTTCTGGAAGAGAGACCCAGTACTTC
CASSGSGRETQYF
>-|-|TRBV20-1|TRBJ1-2
TGCAGTGCTAGTCCGTCCTTGACAGACTATGGCTACACCTTC
CSASPSLTDYGYTF
>TRBD1|few|TRBV7-9|TRBJ2-5
TGTGCCGGCAGCTTAAACCGGGACAGGCAAGAGACCCAGTACTTC
CAGSLNRDRQETQYF
>-|-|TRBV6-2/TRBV6-3|TRBJ1-5
TGCGCCAGCAGAGATCCACAGGAACCCAATCAGCCCCAGCATTTT
CASRDPQEPNQPQHF
>TRBD2|few|TRBV5-4|TRBJ2-5
TGTGCCAGCCAAACCGGGGGGTCCCAAGAGACCCAGTACTTC
CASQTGGSQETQYF
>-|few|TRBV12-3/TRBV12-4|TRBJ1-5
TGTGCCAGCAGTTTTCTGGTCGAGTATTATAGCAATCAGCCCCAGCATTTT
CASSFLVEYYSNQPQHF
>-|few|TRBV7-2|TRBJ2-7
TGTGCCAGCAGCCCCCATCTCGGTGAGCAGTACTTC
CASSPHLGEQYF
>-|many|TRBV10-3|TRBJ1-5
TGTGCCATCAGTGAGTCGGGTCAGCCCCAGCATTTT
CAISESGQPQHF
>TRBD1|-|TRBV7-2|TRBJ2-1
TGTGCCAGCAGCTTCACAGGGGCCCCCTCCTACAATGAGCAGTTCTTC
CASSFTGAPSYNEQFF